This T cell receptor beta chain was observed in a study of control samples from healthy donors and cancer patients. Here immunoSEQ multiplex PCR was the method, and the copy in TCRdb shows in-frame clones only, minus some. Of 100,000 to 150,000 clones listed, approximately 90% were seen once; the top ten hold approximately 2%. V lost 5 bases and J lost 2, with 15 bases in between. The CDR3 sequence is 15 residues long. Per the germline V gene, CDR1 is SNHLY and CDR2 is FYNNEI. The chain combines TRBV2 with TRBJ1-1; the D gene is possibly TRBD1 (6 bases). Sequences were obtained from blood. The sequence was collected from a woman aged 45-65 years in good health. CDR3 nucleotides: TGTGCCAGCAGTATAGGACAGATATTAAACACTGAAGCTTTCTTT. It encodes CASSIGQILNTEAFF.